The 4 T cell receptor beta chains below were found in one sample sequenced in a study of glioma-infiltrating T cells. TCR alpha and beta CDR3 regions were amplified from RNA using iRepertoire nested multiplex PCR. TCRdb processed the multiplex PCR reads anew with MiXCR; each CDR3 protein has one entry. Of over 130,000 distinct CDR3 sequences in the sample, about two fifths were seen once. Input material: glioma tissue, nonneoplastic brain tissue, or PBMCs (not recorded which). The origin of the receptors is a human donor with low-grade glioma or glioblastoma, undergoing nonglioma brain surgery, or in good health (not recorded which).

V and J are TRBV6-1 and TRBJ1-4; TRBD1 might be the D (5 bases). V lost 2 bases and J lost 4, with 14 bases in between. Germline CDR1 and CDR2: MNHNS and SASEGT. This CDR3 has 16 amino acids. The CDR3 loop is CASSEYRGTDNEKLFF. The CDR3 DNA reads as TGTGCCAGCAGTGAATATCGCGGGACGGATAATGAAAAACTGTTTTTT.

In its sample, this clonotype was seen a few times. This sequence joins TRBV15 and TRBJ2-3; D unclear. Trimming stripped 1 base from V and 5 bases from J, with 7 bases between. There are 13 residues in the CDR3. Germline CDR1 and CDR2: LNHNV and YYDKDF (reference sequence). The CDR3 DNA is TGTGCCACCAGCAGAGGCTTAATAGATACGCAGTATTTT. The encoded protein is CATSRGLIDTQYF.

This chain joins TRBV12-3 or TRBV12-4 and TRBJ1-2, with 8 bases lining up with TRBD1. The CDR3 loop spans 13 amino acids. The trim removed 4 bases at V and 8 bases at J, leaving 6 bases unmatched. The CDR3 DNA reads TGTGCCAGCAGTTCAGGGGGCTACCAGGGCTACACCTTC. This gives the protein CASSSGGYQGYTF.

This clonotype has only a few counts. J is TRBJ2-1 and V is TRBV4-2, with D possibly matching TRBD2 (5 bases). V was pared by 2 bases and J by 1 base, with 12 bases between. The CDR3 is made up of 16 amino acids. In germline, CDR1 is LGHNA, CDR2 YNFKEQ. Here the CDR3 DNA reads TGTGCCAGCAGCCAACCCCCGAGCGGATCCTACAATGAGCAGTTCTTC. Its protein product is CASSQPPSGSYNEQFF.